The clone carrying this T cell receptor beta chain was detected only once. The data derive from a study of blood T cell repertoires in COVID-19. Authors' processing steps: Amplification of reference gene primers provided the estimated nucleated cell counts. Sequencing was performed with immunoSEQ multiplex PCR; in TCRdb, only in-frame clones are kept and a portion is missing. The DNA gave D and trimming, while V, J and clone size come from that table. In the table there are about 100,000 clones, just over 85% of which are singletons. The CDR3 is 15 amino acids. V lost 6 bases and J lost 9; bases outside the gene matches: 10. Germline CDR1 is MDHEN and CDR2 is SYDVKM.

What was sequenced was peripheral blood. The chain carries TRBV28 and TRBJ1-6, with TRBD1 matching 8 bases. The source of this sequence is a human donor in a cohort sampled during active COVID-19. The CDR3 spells CASRSGDRLFSPLHF. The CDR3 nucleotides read TGTGCCAGCAGGTCTGGGGACAGGCTATTTTCACCCCTCCACTTT.